The clone carrying this TCR beta chain was counted a few times. MiXCR, run by TCRdb on the RACE reads, gives a single entry per CDR3 protein. The profile shows 350,000 or so distinct CDR3 sequences, under 9% of them singletons. This entry comes from a study of human T cells and chemical hapten exposure. The time point: patch test 1, 2 weeks after DPC sensitization. Specified treatment: therapeutic diphenylcyclopropenone sensitization with weekly scalp DPC. Sequenced material: whole blood, taken in connection with sensitization to the hapten diphenylcyclopropenone (DPC). The source of this sequence is a woman aged 18-29 years with alopecia areata. Some clones in this sample may be carry-over from other donors' samples.

The CDR3 sequence: CASSLDGPGTESSPLHF. The CDR3 DNA follows: TGTGCCAGCAGCTTAGATGGCCCGGGGACAGAGAGTTCACCCCTCCACTTT. This rearrangement joins TRBV11-2 to TRBJ1-6; 7 positions match TRBD1. Germline loops: CDR1 SGHAT, CDR2 FQNNGV. V gave up 0 bases and J gave up 9 bases; unmatched junction bases: 11. The CDR3 sequence is 17 residues long.